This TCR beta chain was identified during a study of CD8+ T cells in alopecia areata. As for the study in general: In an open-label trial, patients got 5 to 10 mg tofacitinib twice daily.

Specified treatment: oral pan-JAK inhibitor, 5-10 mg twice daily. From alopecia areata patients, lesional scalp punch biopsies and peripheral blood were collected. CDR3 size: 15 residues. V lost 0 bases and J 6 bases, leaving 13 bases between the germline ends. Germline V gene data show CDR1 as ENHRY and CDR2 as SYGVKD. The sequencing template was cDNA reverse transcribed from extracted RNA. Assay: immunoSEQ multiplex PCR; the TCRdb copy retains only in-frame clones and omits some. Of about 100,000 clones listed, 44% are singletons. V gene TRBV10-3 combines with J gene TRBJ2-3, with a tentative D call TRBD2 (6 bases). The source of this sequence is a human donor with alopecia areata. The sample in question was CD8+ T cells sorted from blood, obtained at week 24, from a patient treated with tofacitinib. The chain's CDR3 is CAISESPSATDTQYF. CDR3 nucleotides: TGTGCCATCAGTGAGTCCCCTAGCGCTACGGATACGCAGTATTTT.